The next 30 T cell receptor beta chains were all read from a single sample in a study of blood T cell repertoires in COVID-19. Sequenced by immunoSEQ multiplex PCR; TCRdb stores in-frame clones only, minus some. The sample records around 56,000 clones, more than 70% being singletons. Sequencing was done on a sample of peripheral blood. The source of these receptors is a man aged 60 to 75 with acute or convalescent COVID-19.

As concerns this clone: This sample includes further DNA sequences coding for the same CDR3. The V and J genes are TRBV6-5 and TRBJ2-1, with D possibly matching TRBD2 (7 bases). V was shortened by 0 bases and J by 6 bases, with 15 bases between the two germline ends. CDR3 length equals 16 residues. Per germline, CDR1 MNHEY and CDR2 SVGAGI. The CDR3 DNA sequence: TGTGCCAGCAGTTACTCAGGAGGGGGGGCCGTCAATGAGCAGTTCTTC. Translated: CASSYSGGGAVNEQFF.

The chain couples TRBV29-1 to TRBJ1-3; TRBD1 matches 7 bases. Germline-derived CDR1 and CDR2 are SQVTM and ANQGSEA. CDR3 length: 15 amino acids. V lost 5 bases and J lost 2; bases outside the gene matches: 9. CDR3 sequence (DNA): TGCAGCGTTCGCCCTGACAGGGTCCCTGGAAACACCATATATTTT. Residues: CSVRPDRVPGNTIYF. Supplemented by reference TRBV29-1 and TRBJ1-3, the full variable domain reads SAVISQKPSRDICQRGTSLTIQCQVDSQVTMMFWYRQQPGQSLTLIATANQGSEATYESGFVIDKFPISRPNLTFSTLTVSNMSPEDSSIYLCSVRPDRVPGNTIYFGEGSWLTVV.

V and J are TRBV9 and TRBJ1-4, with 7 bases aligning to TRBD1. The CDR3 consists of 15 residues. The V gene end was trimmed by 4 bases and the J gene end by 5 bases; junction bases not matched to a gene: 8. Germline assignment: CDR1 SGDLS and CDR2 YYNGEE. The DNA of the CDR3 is TGTGCCAGCAGCCCCACGACAGGGCACAATGAAAAACTGTTTTTT. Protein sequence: CASSPTTGHNEKLFF.

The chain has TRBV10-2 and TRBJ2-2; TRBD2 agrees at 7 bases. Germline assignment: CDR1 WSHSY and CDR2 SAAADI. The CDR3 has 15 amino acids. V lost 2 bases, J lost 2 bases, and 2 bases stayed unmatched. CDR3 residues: CASSEASGNTGELFF. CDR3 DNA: TGCGCCAGCAGTGAGGCTAGCGGTAACACCGGGGAGCTGTTTTTT.

DNA of the CDR3: TGCGCCAGCAGCCTGGACAGCTTCTATGGCTACACCTTC. Protein: CASSLDSFYGYTF. V is TRBV5-1 and J is TRBJ1-2; weak D call: TRBD1 (6 bases). The germline V gene encodes CDR1 SGHRS and CDR2 YFSETQ. The V and J ends lost 4 bases and 4 bases respectively, with 11 bases between them. This CDR3 is built from 13 residues.

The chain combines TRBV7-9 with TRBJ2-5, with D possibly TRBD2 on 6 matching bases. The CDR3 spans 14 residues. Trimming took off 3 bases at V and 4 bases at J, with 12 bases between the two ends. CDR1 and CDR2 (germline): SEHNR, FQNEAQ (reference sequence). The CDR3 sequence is CASSFGGDSETQYF. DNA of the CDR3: TGTGCCAGCAGCTTCGGGGGTGATTCAGAGACCCAGTACTTC.

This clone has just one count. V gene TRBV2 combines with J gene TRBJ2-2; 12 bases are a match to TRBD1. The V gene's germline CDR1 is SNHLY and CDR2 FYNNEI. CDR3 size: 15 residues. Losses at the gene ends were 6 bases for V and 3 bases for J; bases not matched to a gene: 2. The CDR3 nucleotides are TGTGCCAGCAGGGGGGACAGGGGGCACACCGGGGAGCTGTTTTTT. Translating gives CASRGDRGHTGELFF.

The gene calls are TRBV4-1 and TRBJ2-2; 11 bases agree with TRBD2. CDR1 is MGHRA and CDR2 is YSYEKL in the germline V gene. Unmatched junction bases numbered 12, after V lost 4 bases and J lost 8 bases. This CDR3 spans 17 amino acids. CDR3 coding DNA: TGCGCCAGCAGCCTTCACGCCGGAACTAGCGGGGGAGGGGAGCTGTTTTTT. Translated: CASSLHAGTSGGGELFF.

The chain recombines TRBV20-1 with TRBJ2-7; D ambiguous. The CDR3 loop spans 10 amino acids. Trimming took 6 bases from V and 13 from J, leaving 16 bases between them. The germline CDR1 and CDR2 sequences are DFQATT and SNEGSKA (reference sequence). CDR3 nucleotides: TGCAGTGCAGACGCTCGGGTGGAATACTTC. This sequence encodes CSADARVEYF.

For the CDR3, the DNA is TGTGCCAGCAGCGAGGGGGCCACCGGGGAGCTGTTTTTT. The encoded protein is CASSEGATGELFF. The chain couples TRBV2 to TRBJ2-2; 7 bases are a match to TRBD1. Germline CDR1 and CDR2: SNHLY and FYNNEI. The CDR3 extends over 13 amino acids. J gave up 4 bases and V 6 bases, and 2 bases lay outside the gene matches.

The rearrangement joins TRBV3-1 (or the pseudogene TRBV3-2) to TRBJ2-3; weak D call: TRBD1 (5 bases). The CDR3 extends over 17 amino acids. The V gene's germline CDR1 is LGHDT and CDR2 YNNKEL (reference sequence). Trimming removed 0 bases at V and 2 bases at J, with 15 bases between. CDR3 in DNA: TGTGCCAGCAGCCAAGACGTAAGGGGCAGAAACACAGATACGCAGTATTTT. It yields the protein CASSQDVRGRNTDTQYF.

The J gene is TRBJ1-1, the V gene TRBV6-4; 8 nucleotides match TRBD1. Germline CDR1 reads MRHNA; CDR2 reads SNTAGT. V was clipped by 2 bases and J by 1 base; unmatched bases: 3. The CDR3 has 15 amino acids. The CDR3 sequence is CASSDGTGGNTEAFF. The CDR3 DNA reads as TGTGCCAGCAGTGACGGCACAGGGGGGAACACTGAAGCTTTCTTT.

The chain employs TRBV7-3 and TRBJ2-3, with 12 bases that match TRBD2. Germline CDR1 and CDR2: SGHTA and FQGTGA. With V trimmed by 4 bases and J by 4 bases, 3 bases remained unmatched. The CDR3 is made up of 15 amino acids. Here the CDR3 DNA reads TGTGCCAGCAGCTCTGGGACTAGCGGGCCAGATACGCAGTATTTT. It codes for CASSSGTSGPDTQYF.

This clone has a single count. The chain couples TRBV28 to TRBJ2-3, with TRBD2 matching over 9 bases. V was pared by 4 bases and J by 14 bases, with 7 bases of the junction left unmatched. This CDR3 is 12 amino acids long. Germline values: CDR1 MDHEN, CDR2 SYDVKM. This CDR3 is CASSSVGTSPYF. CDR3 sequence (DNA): TGTGCCAGCAGTTCTGTCGGGACTAGCCCGTATTTT.

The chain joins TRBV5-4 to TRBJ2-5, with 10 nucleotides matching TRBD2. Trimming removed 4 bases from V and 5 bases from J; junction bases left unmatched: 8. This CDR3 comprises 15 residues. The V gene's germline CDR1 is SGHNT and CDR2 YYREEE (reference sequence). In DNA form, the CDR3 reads TGTGCCAGCAGCGGCACTAGCGGGGTAGGGGAGACCCAGTACTTC. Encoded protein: CASSGTSGVGETQYF.

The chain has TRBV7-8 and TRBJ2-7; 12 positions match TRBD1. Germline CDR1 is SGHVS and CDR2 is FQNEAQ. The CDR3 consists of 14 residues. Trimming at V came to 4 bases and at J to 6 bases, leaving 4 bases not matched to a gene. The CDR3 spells CASSWDRGPLEQYF. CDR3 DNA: TGTGCCAGCAGCTGGGACAGGGGGCCGCTCGAGCAGTACTTC.

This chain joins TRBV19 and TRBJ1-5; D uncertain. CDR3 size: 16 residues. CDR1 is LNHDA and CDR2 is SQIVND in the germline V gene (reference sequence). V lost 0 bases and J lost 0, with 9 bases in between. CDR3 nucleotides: TGTGCCAGTAGTATAGAGGCAGTATATAGCAATCAGCCCCAGCATTTT. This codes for CASSIEAVYSNQPQHF.

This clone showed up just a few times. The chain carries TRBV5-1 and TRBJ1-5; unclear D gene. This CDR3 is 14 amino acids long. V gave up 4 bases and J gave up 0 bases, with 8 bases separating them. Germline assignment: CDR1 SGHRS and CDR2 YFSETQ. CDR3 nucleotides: TGCGCCAGCAGCCCTGGGAGTAGCAATCAGCCCCAGCATTTT. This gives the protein CASSPGSSNQPQHF.

The CDR3 DNA reads as TGTGCCAGCAGTTACTCGATGGCGGGGCCCTACGAGCAGTACTTC. This codes for CASSYSMAGPYEQYF. The chain combines TRBV6-5 with TRBJ2-7; the D gene is possibly TRBD2 (6 bases). V lost 0 bases to trimming and J lost 2 bases, with 11 bases between them. The length of the CDR3 is 15 residues. Germline V gene sequence: CDR1 MNHEY, CDR2 SVGAGI.

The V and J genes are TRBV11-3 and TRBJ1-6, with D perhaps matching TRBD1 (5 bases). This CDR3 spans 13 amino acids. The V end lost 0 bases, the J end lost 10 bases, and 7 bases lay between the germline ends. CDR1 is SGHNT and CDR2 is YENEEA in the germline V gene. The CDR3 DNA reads TGTGCCAGCAGCTTAGACGCAGGGTCACCCCTCCACTTT. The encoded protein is CASSLDAGSPLHF.

The CDR3 loop reads CASSSRGTDSYEQYF. For the CDR3, the DNA is TGTGCCAGCAGTTCGAGGGGGACCGACTCTTACGAGCAGTACTTC. The chain combines TRBV28 with TRBJ2-7; a weak D match, TRBD1 (6 bases). The V end was cut by 4 bases, the J end by 4 bases, with 17 bases between. CDR1 MDHEN and CDR2 SYDVKM come from the germline V gene. The CDR3 has 15 residues.

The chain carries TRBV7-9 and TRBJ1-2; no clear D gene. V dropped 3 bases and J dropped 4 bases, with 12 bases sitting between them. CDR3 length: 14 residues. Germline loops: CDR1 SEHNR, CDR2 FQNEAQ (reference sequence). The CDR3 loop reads CASSFPDTAYGYTF. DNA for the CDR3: TGTGCCAGCAGCTTTCCCGACACCGCCTATGGCTACACCTTC.

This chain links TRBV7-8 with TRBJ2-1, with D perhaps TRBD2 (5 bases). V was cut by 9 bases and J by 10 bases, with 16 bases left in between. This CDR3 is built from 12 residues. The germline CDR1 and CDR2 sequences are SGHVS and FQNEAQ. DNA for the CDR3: TGTGCCAGTTCCGGAGGCCTTAACGAGCAGTTCTTC. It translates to CASSGGLNEQFF. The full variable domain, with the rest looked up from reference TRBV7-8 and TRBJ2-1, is GAGVSQSPRYKVAKRGQDVALRCDPISGHVSLFWYQQALGQGPEFLTYFQNEAQLDKSGLPSDRFFAERPEGSVSTLKIQRTQQEDSAVYLCASSGGLNEQFFGPGTRLTVL.

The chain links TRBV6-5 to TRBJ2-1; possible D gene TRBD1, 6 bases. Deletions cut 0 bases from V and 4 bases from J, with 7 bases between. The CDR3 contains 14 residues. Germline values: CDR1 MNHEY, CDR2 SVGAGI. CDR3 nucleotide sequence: TGTGCCAGCAGTTACTCGAGGGGGTACAATGAGCAGTTCTTC. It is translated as CASSYSRGYNEQFF.

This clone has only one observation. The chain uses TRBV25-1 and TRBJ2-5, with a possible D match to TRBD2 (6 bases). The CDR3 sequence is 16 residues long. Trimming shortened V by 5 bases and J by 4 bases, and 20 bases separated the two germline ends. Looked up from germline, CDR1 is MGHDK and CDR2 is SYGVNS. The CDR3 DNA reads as TGTGCCAGCAGTCCCGCGGGACGGAAAAAGGGAGAGACCCAGTACTTC. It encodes CASSPAGRKKGETQYF.

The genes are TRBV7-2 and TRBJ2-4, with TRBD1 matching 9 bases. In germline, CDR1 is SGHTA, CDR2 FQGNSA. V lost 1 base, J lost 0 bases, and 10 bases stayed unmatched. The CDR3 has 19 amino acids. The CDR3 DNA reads TGTGCCAGCAGCTTAGTGGGACAGGGCGCAGTCCTAGCCAAAAACATTCAGTACTTC. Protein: CASSLVGQGAVLAKNIQYF.

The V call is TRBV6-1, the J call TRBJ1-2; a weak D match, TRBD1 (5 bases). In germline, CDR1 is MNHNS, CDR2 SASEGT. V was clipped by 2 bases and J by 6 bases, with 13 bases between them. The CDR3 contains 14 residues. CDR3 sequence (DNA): TGTGCCAGCAGTGAAACGCAGGGTTGGAATGGCTACACCTTC. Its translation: CASSETQGWNGYTF.

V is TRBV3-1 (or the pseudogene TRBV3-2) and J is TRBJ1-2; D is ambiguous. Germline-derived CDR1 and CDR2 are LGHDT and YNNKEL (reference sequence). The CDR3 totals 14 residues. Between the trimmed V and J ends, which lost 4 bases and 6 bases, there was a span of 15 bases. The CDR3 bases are TGTGCCAGCAGCCCCTTTTCAACTATGGATGGCTACACCTTC. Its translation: CASSPFSTMDGYTF.

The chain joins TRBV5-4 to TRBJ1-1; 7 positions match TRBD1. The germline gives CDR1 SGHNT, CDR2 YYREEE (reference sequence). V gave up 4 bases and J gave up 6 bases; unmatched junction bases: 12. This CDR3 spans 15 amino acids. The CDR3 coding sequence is TGTGCCAGCAGCCGGGACAGCGCCTCATTAGCTGAAGCTTTCTTT. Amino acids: CASSRDSASLAEAFF.

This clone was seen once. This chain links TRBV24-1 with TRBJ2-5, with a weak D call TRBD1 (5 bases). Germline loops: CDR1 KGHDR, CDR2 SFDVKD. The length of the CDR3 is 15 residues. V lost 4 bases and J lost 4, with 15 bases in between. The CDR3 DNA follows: TGTGCCACCAGTGAAGATAACAGGTCGAGAGAGACCCAGTACTTC. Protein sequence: CATSEDNRSRETQYF.